Described below is a single T cell receptor (beta chain) sequence and its context. Per germline, CDR1 LGHNA and CDR2 YNFKEQ. Trimming removed 0 bases at V and 4 bases at J, with 12 bases between. The CDR3 contains 15 residues. This sample is part of a study of T-cell memory formation after mild COVID-19. In TCRdb, the 5' RACE reads were re-called with MiXCR into one record per CDR3 protein. The sample lists a few hundred thousand distinct CDR3 sequences; 16% were seen once. This receptor was obtained from a man between 18 and 29 years old who had mild COVID-19 (a few samples of this study predate the infection). Cell type and time point are not known. The chain employs TRBV4-2 and TRBJ1-2; D perhaps matches TRBD1 (6 bases). What was sequenced was PBMCs or a T cell subset sorted from them (not recorded which). The CDR3 reads CASSQDQQGGYGYTF. Written as DNA, the CDR3 is TGTGCCAGCAGCCAAGATCAACAGGGTGGCTATGGCTACACCTTC.